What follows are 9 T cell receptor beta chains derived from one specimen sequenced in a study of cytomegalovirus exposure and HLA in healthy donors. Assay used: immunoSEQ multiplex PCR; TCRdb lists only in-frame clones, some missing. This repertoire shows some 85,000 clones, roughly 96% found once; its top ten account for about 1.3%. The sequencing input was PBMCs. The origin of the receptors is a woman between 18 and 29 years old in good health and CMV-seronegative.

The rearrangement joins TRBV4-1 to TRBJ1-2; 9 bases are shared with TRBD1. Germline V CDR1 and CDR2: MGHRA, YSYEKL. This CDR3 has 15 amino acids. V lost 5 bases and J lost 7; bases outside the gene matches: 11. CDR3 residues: CASSFSSGQGFGYTF. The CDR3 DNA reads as TGCGCCAGCAGCTTCAGCTCGGGACAGGGTTTTGGCTACACCTTC.

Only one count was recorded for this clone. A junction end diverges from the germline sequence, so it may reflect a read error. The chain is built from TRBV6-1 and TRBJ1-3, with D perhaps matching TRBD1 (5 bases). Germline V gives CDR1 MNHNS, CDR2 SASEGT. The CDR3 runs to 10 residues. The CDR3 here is CASSGDSLRF. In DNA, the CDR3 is TGTGCCAGCAGTGGAGACAGCTTAAGGTTT.

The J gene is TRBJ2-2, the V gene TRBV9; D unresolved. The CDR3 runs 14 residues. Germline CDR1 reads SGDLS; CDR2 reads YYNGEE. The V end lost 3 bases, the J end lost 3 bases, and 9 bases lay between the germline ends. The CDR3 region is CASSGIAYTGELFF. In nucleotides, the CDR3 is TGTGCCAGCAGCGGAATAGCTTACACCGGGGAGCTGTTTTTT.

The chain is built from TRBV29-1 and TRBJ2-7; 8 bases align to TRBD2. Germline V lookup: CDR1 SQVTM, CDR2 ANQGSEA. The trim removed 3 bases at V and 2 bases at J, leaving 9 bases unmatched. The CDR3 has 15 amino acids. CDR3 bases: TGCAGCGTTGAGGGGTGGGCGGGAGGCGCCTACGAGCAGTACTTC. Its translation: CSVEGWAGGAYEQYF.

DNA of the CDR3: TGTGCCAGCACCGACAATATCGGGGGGCGGGGTACAGATACGCAGTATTTT. This gives the protein CASTDNIGGRGTDTQYF. The chain is built from TRBV9 and TRBJ2-3; D perhaps matches TRBD2 (7 bases). The CDR3 spans 17 residues. From germline, CDR1 is SGDLS and CDR2 YYNGEE. Trimming pared 6 bases from V and 3 bases from J, leaving 23 bases between. Drawing the rest from reference TRBV9 and TRBJ2-3, the complete variable domain is DSGVTQTPKHLITATGQRVTLRCSPRSGDLSVYWYQQSLDQGLQFLIQYYNGEERAKGNILERFSAQQFPDLHSELNLSSLELGDSALYFCASTDNIGGRGTDTQYFGPGTRLTVL.

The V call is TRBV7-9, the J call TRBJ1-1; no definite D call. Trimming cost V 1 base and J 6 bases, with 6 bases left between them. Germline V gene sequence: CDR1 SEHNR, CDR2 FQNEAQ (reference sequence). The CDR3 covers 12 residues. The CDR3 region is CASSLVLAEAFF. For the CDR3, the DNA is TGTGCCAGCAGCTTAGTACTAGCTGAAGCTTTCTTT.

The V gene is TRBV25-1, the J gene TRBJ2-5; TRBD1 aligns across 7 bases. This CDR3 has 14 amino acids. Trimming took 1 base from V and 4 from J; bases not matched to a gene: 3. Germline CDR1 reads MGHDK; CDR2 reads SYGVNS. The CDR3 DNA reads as TGTGCCAGCAGTGAATTCGACAGGGTAGAGACCCAGTACTTC. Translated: CASSEFDRVETQYF.

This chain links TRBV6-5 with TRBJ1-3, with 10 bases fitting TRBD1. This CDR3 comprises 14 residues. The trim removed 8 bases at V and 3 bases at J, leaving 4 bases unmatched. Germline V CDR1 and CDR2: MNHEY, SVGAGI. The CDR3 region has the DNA TGTGCCAGCCGGACAGGGGGTGGTGGAAACACCATATATTTT. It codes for CASRTGGGGNTIYF.

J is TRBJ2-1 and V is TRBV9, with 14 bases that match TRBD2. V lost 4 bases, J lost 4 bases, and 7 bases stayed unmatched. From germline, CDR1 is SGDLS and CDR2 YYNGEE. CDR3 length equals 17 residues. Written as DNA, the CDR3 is TGTGCCAGCAGCATCGGGACTAGCGGGAGTCTTTACAATGAGCAGTTCTTC. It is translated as CASSIGTSGSLYNEQFF.